This T cell receptor beta chain was profiled in a study of T cell repertoires in cytomegalovirus infection. Background on the study: HLA-C-restricted CMV epitopes, recently identified, and well-studied HLA-B-restricted ones were used by the study.

V lost 4 bases to trimming and J lost 2 bases, with 15 bases between them. CDR3 length: 15 amino acids. CDR1 is SNHLY, CDR2 FYNNEI, per germline. A single record per CDR3 protein comes from TCRdb applying MiXCR to the reads. The sample shows roughly 990,000 distinct CDR3 sequences, approximately 33% of them seen only once. This clonotype was seen a handful of times. Antigen specificity is unknown. The source material was cultured CD8+ T cells from PBMCs, sampled from culture after CMV antigen stimulation. The clonotype comes from a human donor in good health (CMV status not recorded). Some clones in this sample may be carry-over from other donors' samples. This chain joins TRBV2 and TRBJ2-7, with D possibly TRBD1 on 5 matching bases. CDR3 amino acids: CASSGLTVGTYEQYF. DNA for the CDR3: TGTGCCAGCAGTGGATTGACAGTTGGAACCTACGAGCAGTACTTC.